This T cell receptor (beta chain) originates from a study of graft-versus-host responses after intestinal transplantation. Looking at the study overall: After anti-thymocyte globulin induction, recipients took tacrolimus and steroids for 2 to 3 years. Study-wide results and limits: GvH clones were identified in recipient marrow, with some first appearing in ileum or blood. Maximum circulating GvH clone levels tracked with early post-transplant HvG decreases. Where graft-donor T cell macrochimerism was present, patients had high graft-versus-host to host-versus-graft clonal ratios in allografts.

Germline CDR1 is MDHEN and CDR2 is SYDVKM. V lost 3 bases to trimming and J lost 8 bases, with 25 bases between them. The CDR3 length is 17 residues. Repertoires were generated with immunoSEQ multiplex PCR, while TCRdb's copy carries only in-frame clones and drops some. The sample yields tens of thousands of clones, under 90% seen once. Comments on this clone: Its antigen is not identified.

The specimen was unstimulated CD4+ T cells sorted from spleen or lymph node cells, collected before transplant. The rearrangement uses TRBV28 and TRBJ1-2; no clear D. The TCR comes from a human donor who was the organ donor for an intestinal transplant. This chain's CDR3 is CASSFSQEQPSGGGYTF. Written as DNA, the CDR3 is TGTGCCAGCAGTTTTTCTCAGGAACAGCCTTCAGGAGGAGGCTACACCTTC.